The 14 T cell receptor beta chains given below trace back to one sample, sequenced in a study of T cell responses to AZD1222 COVID-19 vaccine. Here immunoSEQ multiplex PCR was the method, and the copy in TCRdb shows in-frame clones only, minus some. The repertoire holds around 44,000 clones, 80% to 90% seen once, with less than 9% in the top ten. Specimen: peripheral blood, collected 28 days after the second AZD1222 dose. The source is an adult who received the AZD1222 COVID-19 vaccine.

The chain links TRBV7-3 to TRBJ1-2; 8 nucleotides line up with TRBD1. The CDR3 totals 14 residues. In germline, CDR1 is SGHTA, CDR2 FQGTGA. With V trimmed by 5 bases and J by 6 bases, 8 bases remained unmatched. The CDR3 DNA reads as TGTGCCAGCAGCCCTAACCCGACAGGGGATGGCTACACCTTC. Translating gives CASSPNPTGDGYTF.

The V call is TRBV11-2, the J call TRBJ2-5; D is ambiguous. The germline V gene has CDR1 SGHAT and CDR2 FQNNGV. This CDR3 is 13 amino acids long. V lost 5 bases to trimming and J lost 5 bases, with 12 bases between them. CDR3 protein: CASSKNAVETQYF. The CDR3 DNA reads as TGTGCCAGCAGCAAAAATGCCGTCGAGACCCAGTACTTC.

This chain uses TRBV18 with TRBJ2-2; TRBD1 aligns across 7 bases. V shed 6 bases and J 2 bases; nucleotides not matched to a gene: 12. There are 17 residues in the CDR3. Germline V gene data show CDR1 as KGHSH and CDR2 as LQKENI. CDR3: CASSRGTGAGNTGELFF. CDR3 nucleotides: TGTGCCAGCTCTCGAGGAACAGGGGCGGGTAACACCGGGGAGCTGTTTTTT. The entire variable domain, with the rest obtained from reference TRBV18 and TRBJ2-2, is as follows: NAGVMQNPRHLVRRRGQEARLRCSPMKGHSHVYWYRQLPEEGLKFMVYLQKENIIDESGMPKERFSAEFPKEGPSILRIQQVVRGDSAAYFCASSRGTGAGNTGELFFGEGSRLTVL.

The genes are TRBV6-4 and TRBJ2-3; 9 nucleotides align to TRBD2. CDR1 and CDR2 (germline): MRHNA, SNTAGT. The CDR3 loop spans 16 amino acids. The V segment lost 4 bases and the J segment 3 bases; nucleotides outside the gene matches: 8. The DNA for the CDR3 is TGTGCCAGCAGTGCCCAAGGTAGCGGGAGAACAGATACGCAGTATTTT. Amino acid sequence: CASSAQGSGRTDTQYF.

The chain carries TRBV29-1 and TRBJ1-3; D may be TRBD1 (6 bases). The ends were cut back, 7 bases at V and 1 base at J, with 14 bases in the middle. CDR3 length: 14 amino acids. Germline loops: CDR1 SQVTM, CDR2 ANQGSEA. As DNA, the CDR3 is TGCAGCGGACTGGAGGGGGTATCTGGAAACACCATATATTTT. This encodes CSGLEGVSGNTIYF.

CDR3 nucleotide sequence: TGTGCCAGCAGCCGTGGGACAGGGAGCAATGAGCAGTTCTTC. Translating it yields CASSRGTGSNEQFF. The chain has TRBV7-8 and TRBJ2-1; 9 bases are shared with TRBD1. J gave up 6 bases and V 5 bases, and 5 bases lay outside the gene matches. The germline V gene has CDR1 SGHVS and CDR2 FQNEAQ. The CDR3 sequence is 14 residues long.

The rearrangement uses TRBV7-2 and TRBJ2-7; 8 bases map to TRBD2. Germline CDR1 reads SGHTA; CDR2 reads FQGNSA. Germline trimming cut 5 bases from V and 0 bases from J; bases unmatched to any gene: 6. CDR3 length equals 15 residues. Here the CDR3 DNA reads TGTGCCAGCAGCCGTACTAGCGGTTCCTCCTACGAGCAGTACTTC. It specifies CASSRTSGSSYEQYF.

J is TRBJ1-2 and V is TRBV11-1, with a weak D call TRBD1 (5 bases). Germline CDR1 SGHAT, CDR2 FQDESV (reference sequence). CDR3 length: 15 residues. V was clipped by 5 bases and J by 3 bases, with 16 bases between them. CDR3 loop: CASSPSGTLDYGYTF. DNA of the CDR3: TGTGCCAGCAGCCCCTCCGGGACGTTGGACTATGGCTACACCTTC.

V and J are TRBV6-2 or TRBV6-3 and TRBJ2-1; 12 positions agree with TRBD1. The CDR3 is made up of 15 amino acids. CDR1 and CDR2 (germline): MNHEY, SVGEGT. V dropped 6 bases and J dropped 8; count of bases not matched to a gene: 8. The CDR3 coding sequence is TGTGCCAGCAGCGGACCGGGACAGGGGGCATATGAGCAGTTCTTC. Protein product: CASSGPGQGAYEQFF.

The chain recombines TRBV11-2 with TRBJ1-2, with 9 bases aligning to TRBD1. Per germline, CDR1 SGHAT and CDR2 FQNNGV. The CDR3 is 17 amino acids. The V and J ends lost 3 bases and 8 bases, in that order; junction bases with no gene match: 16. The CDR3 DNA reads TGTGCCAGCAGCTTTTCTGGGGACAGGGCACCCTTGCAGGGCTACACCTTC. As protein: CASSFSGDRAPLQGYTF.

The V and J genes are TRBV11-1 and TRBJ2-7; D might be TRBD1 or TRBD2, each matching 6 bases. The germline CDR1 and CDR2 sequences are SGHAT and FQDESV (reference sequence). This CDR3 has 16 residues. Trimming stripped 4 bases from V and 5 bases from J, with 21 bases between. CDR3 sequence: CASSSGGREVTHEQYF. The CDR3 nucleotides read TGTGCCAGCAGCTCCGGGGGCCGGGAAGTCACGCACGAGCAGTACTTC.

The chain combines TRBV28 with TRBJ2-5; maybe TRBD2 (5 bases). CDR1 is MDHEN and CDR2 is SYDVKM in the germline V gene. Trimming took off 5 bases at V and 9 bases at J, with 16 bases between the two ends. CDR3 length: 13 amino acids. Here the CDR3 reads CASSRRTPPPQYF. The CDR3 nucleotides are TGTGCCAGCAGTCGACGGACTCCGCCTCCCCAGTACTTC.

This clone appeared a single time. The chain employs TRBV7-9 and TRBJ1-2, with a tentative D call TRBD1 (6 bases). The CDR3 runs to 14 residues. V dropped 8 bases and J dropped 4 bases, with 17 bases sitting between them. The germline gives CDR1 SEHNR, CDR2 FQNEAQ (reference sequence). The CDR3 nucleotides are TGTGCCAGCGTCAAAACTGGACAGAGCTATGGCTACACCTTC. Protein product: CASVKTGQSYGYTF.

The rearrangement joins TRBV4-1 to TRBJ2-7, with 8 nucleotides matching TRBD2. The CDR3 sequence is 18 residues long. Germline lookup yields CDR1 MGHRA and CDR2 YSYEKL. V shed 1 base, J shed 2 bases, and the junction held 13 bases outside the gene matches. CDR3 protein: CASSQGWGSGRVTYEQYF. The CDR3 bases are TGCGCCAGCAGCCAAGGATGGGGGAGCGGGAGAGTTACCTACGAGCAGTACTTC.